This T cell receptor (beta chain) was recovered during a study of control samples from healthy donors and cancer patients. Here immunoSEQ multiplex PCR was the method, and the copy in TCRdb shows in-frame clones only, minus some. Of 250,000 to 300,000 clones listed, roughly four fifths are singletons. CDR3 length equals 15 residues. CDR1 SGDLS and CDR2 YYNGEE come from the germline V gene. V trimming: 4 bases; J trimming: 6 bases; junction bases outside the gene matches: 8. This chain joins TRBV9 and TRBJ1-5; 9 nucleotides match TRBD1. The source is a woman aged 60-75 years with lung cancer. Sequencing input: PBMCs. This chain's CDR3 is CASSPSTGGIQPQHF. The CDR3 nucleotides are TGTGCCAGCAGCCCATCGACAGGGGGTATTCAGCCCCAGCATTTT.